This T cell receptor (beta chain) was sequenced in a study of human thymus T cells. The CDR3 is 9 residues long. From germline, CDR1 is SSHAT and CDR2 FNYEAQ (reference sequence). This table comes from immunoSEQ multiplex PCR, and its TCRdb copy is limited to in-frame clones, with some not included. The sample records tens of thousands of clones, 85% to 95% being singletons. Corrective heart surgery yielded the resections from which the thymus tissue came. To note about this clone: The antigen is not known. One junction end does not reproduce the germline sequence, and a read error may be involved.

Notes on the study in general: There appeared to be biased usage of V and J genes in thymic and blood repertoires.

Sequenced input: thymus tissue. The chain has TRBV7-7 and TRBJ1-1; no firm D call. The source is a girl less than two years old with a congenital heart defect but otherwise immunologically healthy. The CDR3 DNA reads TGTGCTAGCAGCCCTGAAGCTTTCTTT. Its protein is CASSPEAFF.